This record covers a single TCR beta chain. Its antigen remains unidentified. PCR was performed a second time for 7 to 11 cycles using a sample-barcoded 5' primer and a J-beta primer mix. Through a template-switch adaptor with 12 random nucleotides, each cDNA molecule received a tag. A single record per CDR3 protein comes from TCRdb applying MiXCR to the 5' RACE reads. Found here are approximately 1.5 million distinct CDR3 sequences, about 31% of them singletons; the top ten hold approximately 10%. The CDR3 has 16 amino acids. Germline-derived CDR1 and CDR2 are SGHRS and YFSETQ. V dropped 3 bases and J dropped 0 bases, with 15 bases sitting between them. The data are from a study of blood T cells in healthy people across ages. Overall study findings and caveats: Older age went with lower TCR beta diversity per million T cells, in a roughly linear way. Investigators viewed diversity estimates from one million T cells as underestimates, the study reported.

Sequenced material: blood. The gene calls are TRBV5-1 and TRBJ1-2; no reliable D call. The TCR sequence derives from a woman aged 25 to 45 in good health. In DNA, the CDR3 is TGCGCCAGCAGCTCCGACGGGTCCCGAGCTAACTATGGCTACACCTTC. Residues: CASSSDGSRANYGYTF.